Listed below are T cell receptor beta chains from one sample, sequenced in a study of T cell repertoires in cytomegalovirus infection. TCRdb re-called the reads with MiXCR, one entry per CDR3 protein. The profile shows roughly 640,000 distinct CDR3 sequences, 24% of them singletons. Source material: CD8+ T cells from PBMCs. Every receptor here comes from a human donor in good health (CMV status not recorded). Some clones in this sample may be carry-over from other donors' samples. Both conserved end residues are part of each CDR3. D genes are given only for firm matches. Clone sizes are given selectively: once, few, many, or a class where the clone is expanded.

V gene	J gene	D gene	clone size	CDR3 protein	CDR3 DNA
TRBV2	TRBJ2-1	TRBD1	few	CASSARTGDDVEQFF	TGTGCCAGCAGTGCTCGGACAGGGGATGATGTTGAGCAGTTCTTC
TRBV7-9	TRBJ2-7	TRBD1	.	CASSLGGDRNSYEQYF	TGTGCCAGCAGCTTAGGGGGGGACAGGAACTCCTACGAGCAGTACTTC
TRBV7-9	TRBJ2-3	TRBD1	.	CATPGGTGGTDTQYF	TGTGCCACTCCCGGAGGGACAGGGGGCACGGATACGCAGTATTTT
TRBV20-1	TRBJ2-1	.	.	CSARDHGDSYNEQFF	TGCAGTGCTAGGGACCACGGGGATTCCTACAATGAGCAGTTCTTC
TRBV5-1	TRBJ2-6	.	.	CASSSYGANVLTF	TGCGCCAGCAGCTCGTATGGGGCCAACGTCCTGACTTTC
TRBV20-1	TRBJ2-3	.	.	CSARDQSGDGPRTDTQYF	TGCAGTGCTAGAGATCAATCTGGAGATGGACCCCGCACAGATACGCAGTATTTT
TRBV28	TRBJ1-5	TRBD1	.	CASNHRGGGNQPQHF	TGTGCCAGCAATCACAGGGGCGGCGGCAATCAGCCCCAGCATTTT
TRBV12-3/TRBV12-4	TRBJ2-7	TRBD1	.	CASSRQGLPGIYEQYF	TGTGCCAGCAGTAGACAGGGGTTACCGGGGATCTACGAGCAGTACTTC
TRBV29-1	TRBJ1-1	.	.	CSVGAGMNTEAFF	TGCAGCGTTGGAGCCGGGATGAACACTGAAGCTTTCTTT
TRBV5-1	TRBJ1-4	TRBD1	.	CASSTGTGSTNEKLFF	TGCGCCAGCAGCACCGGGACAGGTTCAACTAATGAAAAACTGTTTTTT
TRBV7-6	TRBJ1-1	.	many	CASSLGGQATGAFF	TGTGCCAGCAGCCTAGGGGGTCAAGCAACCGGGGCTTTCTTT
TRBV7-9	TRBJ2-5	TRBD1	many	CASSLTRTGRETQYF	TGTGCCAGCAGCTTAACGAGGACAGGGCGGGAGACCCAGTACTTC
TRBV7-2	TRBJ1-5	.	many	CASSLGAAYSNQPQHF	TGTGCCAGCAGCTTAGGGGCAGCTTATAGCAATCAGCCCCAGCATTTT
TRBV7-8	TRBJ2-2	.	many	CASSLLGESTGELFF	TGTGCCAGCAGCTTACTAGGGGAAAGCACCGGGGAGCTGTTTTTT
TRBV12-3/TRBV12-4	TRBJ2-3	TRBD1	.	CVSRKPGQGADTQYF	TGTGTCAGCAGGAAGCCGGGACAGGGGGCAGATACGCAGTATTTT
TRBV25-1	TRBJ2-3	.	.	CASSEFFGAPSTDTQYF	TGTGCCAGCAGTGAATTCTTCGGGGCCCCCAGCACAGATACGCAGTATTTT
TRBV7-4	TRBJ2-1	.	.	CASSEKVNEQFF	TGTGCCAGCAGTGAAAAGGTCAATGAGCAGTTCTTC
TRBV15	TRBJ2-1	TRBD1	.	CATSRFRDRDNEQFF	TGTGCCACCAGCAGATTCCGGGACAGGGACAATGAGCAGTTCTTC
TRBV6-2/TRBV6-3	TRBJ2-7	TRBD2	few	CASSYSLRGGTYEQYF	TGTGCCAGCAGTTACTCACTGCGGGGGGGAACCTACGAGCAGTACTTC
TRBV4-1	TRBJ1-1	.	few	CASSQAGVNTEAFF	TGCGCCAGCAGCCAGGCGGGGGTTAACACTGAAGCTTTCTTT
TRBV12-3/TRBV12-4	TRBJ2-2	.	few	CASKGLMKDTGELFF	TGTGCCAGCAAAGGGTTAATGAAGGACACCGGGGAGCTGTTTTTT
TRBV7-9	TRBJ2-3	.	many	CASSLVSGGFPTDTQYF	TGTGCCAGCAGCTTAGTGAGTGGGGGTTTCCCCACAGATACGCAGTATTTT
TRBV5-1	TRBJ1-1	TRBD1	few	CASSFTGGLEAFF	TGCGCCAGCAGCTTTACAGGGGGCCTCGAAGCTTTCTTT
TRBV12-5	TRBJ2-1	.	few	CASGLVQARRKFF	TGTGCTAGTGGTTTGGTTCAAGCCCGGAGGAAGTTCTTC
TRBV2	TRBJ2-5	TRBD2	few	CATPSGVKETQYF	TGTGCCACCCCCAGCGGGGTGAAAGAGACCCAGTACTTC
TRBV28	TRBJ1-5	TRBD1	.	CASSVVGGASNQPQHF	TGTGCCAGCAGTGTAGTAGGGGGCGCGAGCAATCAGCCCCAGCATTTT
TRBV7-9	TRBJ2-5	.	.	CATRFRQRERETQYF	TGTGCCACCCGTTTTCGGCAACGGGAAAGGGAGACCCAGTACTTC
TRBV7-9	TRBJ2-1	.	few	CASSPPSSNEQFF	TGTGCCAGCAGCCCTCCGAGCAGCAATGAGCAGTTCTTC
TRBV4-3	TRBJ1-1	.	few	CASRPTVRLGYTEAFF	TGCGCCAGCAGACCCACGGTCCGTTTGGGGTACACTGAAGCTTTCTTT
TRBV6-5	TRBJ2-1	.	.	CASSYGQGTDEQFF	TGTGCCAGCAGTTACGGGCAGGGAACCGATGAGCAGTTCTTC
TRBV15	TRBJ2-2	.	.	CATRWEGRGTGELFF	TGTGCCACCAGGTGGGAAGGGCGGGGAACCGGGGAGCTGTTTTTT
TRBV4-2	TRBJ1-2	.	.	CASSQEDSRRTGDGYTF	TGTGCCAGCAGCCAAGAAGATTCCCGACGCACAGGAGATGGCTACACCTTC
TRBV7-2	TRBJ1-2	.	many	CASSPPGVHGYTF	TGTGCCAGCAGCCCACCCGGCGTACATGGCTACACCTTC
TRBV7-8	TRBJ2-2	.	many	CASSQLPPNTGELFF	TGTGCCAGCAGCCAGCTACCTCCGAACACCGGGGAGCTGTTTTTT
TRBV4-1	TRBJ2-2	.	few	CASSQVAFQANTGELFF	TGCGCCAGCAGCCAAGTGGCTTTCCAGGCGAACACCGGGGAGCTGTTTTTT
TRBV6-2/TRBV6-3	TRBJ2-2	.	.	CASSPGEPNTGELFF	TGTGCCAGCAGCCCCGGGGAGCCCAACACCGGGGAGCTGTTTTTT
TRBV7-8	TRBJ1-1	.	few	CASSPSTGGYTEAFF	TGTGCCAGCAGCCCTAGCACGGGAGGGTACACTGAAGCTTTCTTT
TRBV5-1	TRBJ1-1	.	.	CASSGDAVGPEAFF	TGCGCCAGCAGCGGGGATGCTGTAGGACCTGAAGCTTTCTTT
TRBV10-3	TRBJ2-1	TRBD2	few	CAIGSGGLNNEQFF	TGTGCCATCGGGAGCGGGGGGCTTAACAATGAGCAGTTCTTC
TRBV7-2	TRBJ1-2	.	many	CASSSPEGFNYGYTF	TGTGCCAGCAGCTCCCCGGAGGGATTTAACTATGGCTACACCTTC
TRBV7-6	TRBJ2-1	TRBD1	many	CASSLRSGGAYNEQFF	TGTGCCAGCAGCTTACGGTCAGGGGGTGCCTACAATGAGCAGTTCTTC